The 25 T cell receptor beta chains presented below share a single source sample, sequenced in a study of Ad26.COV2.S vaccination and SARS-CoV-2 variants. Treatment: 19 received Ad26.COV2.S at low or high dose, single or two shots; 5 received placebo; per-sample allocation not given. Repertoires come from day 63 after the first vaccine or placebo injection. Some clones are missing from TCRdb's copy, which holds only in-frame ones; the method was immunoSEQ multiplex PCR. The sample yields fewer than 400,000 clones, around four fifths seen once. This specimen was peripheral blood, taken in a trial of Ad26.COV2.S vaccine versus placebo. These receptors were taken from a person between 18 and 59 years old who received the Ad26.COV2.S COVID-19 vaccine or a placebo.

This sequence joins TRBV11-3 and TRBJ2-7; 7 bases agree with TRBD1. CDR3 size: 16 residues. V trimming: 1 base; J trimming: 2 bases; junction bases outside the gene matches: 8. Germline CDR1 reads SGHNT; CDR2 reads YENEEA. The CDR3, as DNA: TGTGCCAGCAGCTTAGTTTTGACAGGGAATGCCTACGAGCAGTACTTC. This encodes CASSLVLTGNAYEQYF. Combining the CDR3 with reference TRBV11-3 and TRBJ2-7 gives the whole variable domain EAGVVQSPRYKIIEKKQPVAFWCNPISGHNTLYWYLQNLGQGPELLIRYENEEAVDDSQLPKDRFSAERLKGVDSTLKIQPAELGDSAVYLCASSLVLTGNAYEQYFGPGTRLTVT.

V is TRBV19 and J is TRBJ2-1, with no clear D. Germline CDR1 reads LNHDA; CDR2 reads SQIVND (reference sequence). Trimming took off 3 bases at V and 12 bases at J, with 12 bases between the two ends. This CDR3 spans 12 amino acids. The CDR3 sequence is CASSIQPPGQFF. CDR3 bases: TGTGCCAGTAGTATTCAACCCCCAGGGCAGTTCTTC.

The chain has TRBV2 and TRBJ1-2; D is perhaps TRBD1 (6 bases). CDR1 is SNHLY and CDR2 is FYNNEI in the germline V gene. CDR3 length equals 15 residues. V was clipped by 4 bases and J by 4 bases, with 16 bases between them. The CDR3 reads CASSVGGAGGYGYTF. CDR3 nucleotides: TGTGCCAGCAGTGTGGGGGGGGCAGGTGGCTATGGCTACACCTTC.

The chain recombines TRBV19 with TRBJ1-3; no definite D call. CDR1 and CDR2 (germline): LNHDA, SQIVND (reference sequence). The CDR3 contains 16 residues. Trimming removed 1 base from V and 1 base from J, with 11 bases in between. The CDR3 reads CASSIVARYSGNTIYF. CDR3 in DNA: TGTGCCAGTAGTATAGTGGCCAGATATTCTGGAAACACCATATATTTT. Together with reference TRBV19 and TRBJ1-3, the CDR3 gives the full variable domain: DGGITQSPKYLFRKEGQNVTLSCEQNLNHDAMYWYRQDPGQGLRLIYYSQIVNDFQKGDIAEGYSVSREKKESFPLTVTSAQKNPTAFYLCASSIVARYSGNTIYFGEGSWLTVV.

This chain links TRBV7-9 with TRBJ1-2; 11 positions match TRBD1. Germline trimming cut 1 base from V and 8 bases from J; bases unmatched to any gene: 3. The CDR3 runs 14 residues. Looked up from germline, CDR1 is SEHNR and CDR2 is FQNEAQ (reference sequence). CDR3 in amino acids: CASSLGDRGYGYTF. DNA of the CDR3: TGTGCCAGCAGCTTAGGGGACAGGGGGTACGGCTACACCTTC.

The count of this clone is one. The CDR3 sequence is CASSSRGSGNQPQHF. The CDR3 nucleotides read TGTGCCAGCAGTTCCCGTGGGTCGGGCAATCAGCCCCAGCATTTT. The chain carries TRBV6-5 and TRBJ1-5, with D unresolved. Germline loops: CDR1 MNHEY, CDR2 SVGAGI. The CDR3 runs 15 residues. The V and J ends lost 4 bases and 2 bases respectively, with 12 bases between them.

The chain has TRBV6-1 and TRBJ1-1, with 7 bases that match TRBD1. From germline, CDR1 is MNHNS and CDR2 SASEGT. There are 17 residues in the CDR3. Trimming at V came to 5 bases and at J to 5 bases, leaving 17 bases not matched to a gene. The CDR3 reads CASSKGITGAVGTEAFF. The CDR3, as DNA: TGTGCCAGCAGTAAAGGAATTACAGGGGCGGTAGGAACTGAAGCTTTCTTT.

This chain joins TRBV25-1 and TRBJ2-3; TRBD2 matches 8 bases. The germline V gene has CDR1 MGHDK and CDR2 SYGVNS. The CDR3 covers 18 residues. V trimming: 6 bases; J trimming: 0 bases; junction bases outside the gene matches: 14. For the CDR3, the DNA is TGTGCCAGCAGGACTTCCAGCGGGGGTACCCTCAGCACAGATACGCAGTATTTT. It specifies CASRTSSGGTLSTDTQYF.

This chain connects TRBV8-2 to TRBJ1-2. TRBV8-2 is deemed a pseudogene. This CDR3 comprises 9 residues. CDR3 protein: CDEFRGYTF. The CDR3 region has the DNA TGTGATGAATTTAGAGGCTACACCTTC.

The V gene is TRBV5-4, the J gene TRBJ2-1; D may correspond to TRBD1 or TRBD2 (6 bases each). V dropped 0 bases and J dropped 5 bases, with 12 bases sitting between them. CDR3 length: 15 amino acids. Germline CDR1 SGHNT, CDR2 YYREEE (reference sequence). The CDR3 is CASSLASGADNEQFF. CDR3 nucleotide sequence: TGTGCCAGCAGCTTGGCCTCGGGGGCTGACAATGAGCAGTTCTTC.

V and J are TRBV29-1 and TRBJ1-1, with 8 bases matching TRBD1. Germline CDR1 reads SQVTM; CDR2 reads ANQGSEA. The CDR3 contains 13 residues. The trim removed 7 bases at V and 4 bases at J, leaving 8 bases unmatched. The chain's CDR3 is CSAGQGVGTEAFF. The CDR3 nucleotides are TGCAGCGCTGGACAGGGCGTGGGCACTGAAGCTTTCTTT.

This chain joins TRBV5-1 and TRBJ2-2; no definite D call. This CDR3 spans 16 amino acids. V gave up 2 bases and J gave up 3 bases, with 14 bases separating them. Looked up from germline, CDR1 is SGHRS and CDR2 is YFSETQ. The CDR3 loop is CASSFQRIEYTGELFF. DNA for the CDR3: TGCGCCAGCAGCTTTCAGAGGATTGAGTACACCGGGGAGCTGTTTTTT. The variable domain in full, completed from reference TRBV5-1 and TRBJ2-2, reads KAGVTQTPRYLIKTRGQQVTLSCSPISGHRSVSWYQQTPGQGLQFLFEYFSETQRNKGNFPGRFSGRQFSNSRSEMNVSTLELGDSALYLCASSFQRIEYTGELFFGEGSRLTVL.

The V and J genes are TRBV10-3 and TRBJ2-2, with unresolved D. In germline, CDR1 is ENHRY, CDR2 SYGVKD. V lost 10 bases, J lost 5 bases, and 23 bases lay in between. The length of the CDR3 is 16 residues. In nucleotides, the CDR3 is TGTGCCACAACCCCCGGACCGGGCGCAGGAACCGGGGAGCTGTTTTTT. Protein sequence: CATTPGPGAGTGELFF.

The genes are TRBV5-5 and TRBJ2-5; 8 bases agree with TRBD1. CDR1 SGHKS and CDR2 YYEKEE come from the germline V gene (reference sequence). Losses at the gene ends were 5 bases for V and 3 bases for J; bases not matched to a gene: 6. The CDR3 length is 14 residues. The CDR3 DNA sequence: TGTGCCAGCAGACGCAGGGGGCTGGAAGAGACCCAGTACTTC. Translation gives CASRRRGLEETQYF.

The CDR3 loop reads CASIRRPTSGGAETQYF. The CDR3 nucleotides are TGTGCCAGCATCAGACGCCCTACTAGCGGGGGGGCGGAGACCCAGTACTTC. The J gene is TRBJ2-5, the V gene TRBV2, with 13 bases lining up with TRBD2. CDR1 SNHLY and CDR2 FYNNEI come from the germline V gene. There are 17 residues in the CDR3. J was trimmed by 5 bases and V by 7 bases; bases with no gene match: 13.

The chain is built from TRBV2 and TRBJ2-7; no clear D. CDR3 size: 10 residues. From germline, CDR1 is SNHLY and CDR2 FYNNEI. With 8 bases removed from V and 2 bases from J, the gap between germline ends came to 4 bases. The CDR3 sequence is CASGTYEQYF. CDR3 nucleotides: TGTGCCAGCGGGACCTACGAGCAGTACTTC.

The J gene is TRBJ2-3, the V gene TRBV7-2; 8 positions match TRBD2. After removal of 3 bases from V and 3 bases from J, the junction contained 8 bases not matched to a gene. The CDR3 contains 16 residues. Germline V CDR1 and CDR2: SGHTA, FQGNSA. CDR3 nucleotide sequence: TGTGCCAGCAGCTTGAGGGAGGGCGGGGGGACAGATACGCAGTATTTT. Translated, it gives CASSLREGGGTDTQYF.

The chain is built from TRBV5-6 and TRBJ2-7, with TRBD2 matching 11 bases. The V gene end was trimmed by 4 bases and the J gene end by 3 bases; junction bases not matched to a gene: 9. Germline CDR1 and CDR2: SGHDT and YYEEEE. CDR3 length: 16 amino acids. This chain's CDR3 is CASSLALAGGFYEQYF. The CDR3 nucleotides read TGTGCCAGCAGCCTCGCTCTAGCGGGGGGATTCTACGAGCAGTACTTC.

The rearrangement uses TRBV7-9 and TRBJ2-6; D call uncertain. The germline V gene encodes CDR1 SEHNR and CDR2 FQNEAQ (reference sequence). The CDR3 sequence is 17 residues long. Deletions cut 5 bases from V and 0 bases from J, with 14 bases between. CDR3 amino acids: CASSPRRGYSGANVLTF. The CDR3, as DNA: TGTGCCAGCAGCCCGCGAAGAGGTTACTCTGGGGCCAACGTCCTGACTTTC.

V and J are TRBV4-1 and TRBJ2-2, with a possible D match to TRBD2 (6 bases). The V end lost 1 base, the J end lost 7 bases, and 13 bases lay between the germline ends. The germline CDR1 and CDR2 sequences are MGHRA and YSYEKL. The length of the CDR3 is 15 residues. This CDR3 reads CASSQVTGGGGELFF. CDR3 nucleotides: TGCGCCAGCAGCCAAGTGACCGGGGGAGGCGGGGAGCTGTTTTTT.

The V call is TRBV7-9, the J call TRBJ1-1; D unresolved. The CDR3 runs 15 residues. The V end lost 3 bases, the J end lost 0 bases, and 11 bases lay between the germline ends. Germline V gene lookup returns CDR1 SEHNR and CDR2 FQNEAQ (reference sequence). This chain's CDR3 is CASSLASSMNTEAFF. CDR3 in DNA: TGTGCCAGCAGCTTGGCTTCCTCCATGAACACTGAAGCTTTCTTT.

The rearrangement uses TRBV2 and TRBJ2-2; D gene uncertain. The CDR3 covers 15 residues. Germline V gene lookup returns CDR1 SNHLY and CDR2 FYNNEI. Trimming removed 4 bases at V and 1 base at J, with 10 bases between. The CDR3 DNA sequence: TGTGCCAGCAGTGGAGATTACCGGAACACCGGGGAGCTGTTTTTT. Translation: CASSGDYRNTGELFF.

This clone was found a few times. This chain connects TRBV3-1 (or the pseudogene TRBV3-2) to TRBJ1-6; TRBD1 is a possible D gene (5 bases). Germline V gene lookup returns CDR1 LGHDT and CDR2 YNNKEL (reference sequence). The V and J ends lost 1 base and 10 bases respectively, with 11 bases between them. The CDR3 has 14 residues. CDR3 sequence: CASSQVRTKSPLHF. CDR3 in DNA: TGTGCCAGCAGCCAAGTTAGGACAAAATCACCCCTCCACTTT.

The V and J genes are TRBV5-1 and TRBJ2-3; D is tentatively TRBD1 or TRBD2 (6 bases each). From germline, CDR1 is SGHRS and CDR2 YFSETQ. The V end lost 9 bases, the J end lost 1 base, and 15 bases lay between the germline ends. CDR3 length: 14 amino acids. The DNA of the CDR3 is TGCGCCACCAGGTGGGGGGCGGGCACAGATACGCAGTATTTT. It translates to CATRWGAGTDTQYF.

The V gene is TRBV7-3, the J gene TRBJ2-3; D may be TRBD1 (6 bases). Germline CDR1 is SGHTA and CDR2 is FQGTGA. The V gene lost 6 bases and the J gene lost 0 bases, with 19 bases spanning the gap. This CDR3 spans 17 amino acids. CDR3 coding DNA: TGTGCCAGCAGGGTTACCCTCGGACAGTTCAGCACAGATACGCAGTATTTT. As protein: CASRVTLGQFSTDTQYF.